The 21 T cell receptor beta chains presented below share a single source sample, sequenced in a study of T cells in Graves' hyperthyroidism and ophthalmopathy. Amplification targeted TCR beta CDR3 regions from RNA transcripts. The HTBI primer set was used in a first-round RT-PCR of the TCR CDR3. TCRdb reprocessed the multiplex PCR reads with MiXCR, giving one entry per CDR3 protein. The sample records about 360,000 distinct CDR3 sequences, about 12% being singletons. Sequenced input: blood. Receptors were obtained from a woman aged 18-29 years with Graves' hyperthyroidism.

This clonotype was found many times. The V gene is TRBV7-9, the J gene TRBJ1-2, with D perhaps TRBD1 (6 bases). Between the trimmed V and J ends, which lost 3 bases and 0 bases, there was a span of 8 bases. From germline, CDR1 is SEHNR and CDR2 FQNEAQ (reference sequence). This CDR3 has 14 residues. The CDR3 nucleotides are TGTGCCAGCAGCTTGGGGGCCTCTAACTATGGCTACACCTTC. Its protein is CASSLGASNYGYTF.

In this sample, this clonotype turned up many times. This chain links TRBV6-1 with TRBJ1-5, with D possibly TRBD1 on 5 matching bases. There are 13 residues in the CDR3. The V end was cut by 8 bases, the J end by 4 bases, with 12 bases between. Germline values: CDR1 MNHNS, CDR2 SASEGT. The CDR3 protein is CASGRQLNQPQHF. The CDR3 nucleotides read TGTGCCAGCGGCCGACAGCTGAATCAGCCCCAGCATTTT.

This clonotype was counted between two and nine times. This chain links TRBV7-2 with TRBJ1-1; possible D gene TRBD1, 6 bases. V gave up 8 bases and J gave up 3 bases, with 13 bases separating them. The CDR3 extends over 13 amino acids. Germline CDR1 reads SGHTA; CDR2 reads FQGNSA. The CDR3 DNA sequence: TGTGCCAGCGCGGGGGGCAGTTACACTGAAGCTTTCTTT. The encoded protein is CASAGGSYTEAFF.

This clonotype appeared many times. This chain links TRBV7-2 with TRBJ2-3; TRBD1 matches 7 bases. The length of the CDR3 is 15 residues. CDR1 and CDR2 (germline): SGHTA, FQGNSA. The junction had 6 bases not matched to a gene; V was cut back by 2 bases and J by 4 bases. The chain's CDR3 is CASSLRQGWADTQYF. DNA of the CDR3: TGTGCCAGCAGCTTAAGACAGGGTTGGGCAGATACGCAGTATTTT.

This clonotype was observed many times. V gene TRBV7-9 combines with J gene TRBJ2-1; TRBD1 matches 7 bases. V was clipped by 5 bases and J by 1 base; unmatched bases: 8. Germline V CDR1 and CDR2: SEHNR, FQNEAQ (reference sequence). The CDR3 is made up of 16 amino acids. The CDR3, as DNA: TGTGCCAGCAGCCCGAGAGGGGGCATATCCTACAATGAGCAGTTCTTC. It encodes CASSPRGGISYNEQFF.

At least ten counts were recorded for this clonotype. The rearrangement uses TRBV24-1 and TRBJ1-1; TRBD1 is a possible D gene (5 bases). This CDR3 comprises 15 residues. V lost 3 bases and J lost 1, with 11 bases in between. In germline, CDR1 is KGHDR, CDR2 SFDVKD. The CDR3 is CATSDGGAQNTEAFF. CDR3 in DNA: TGTGCCACCAGTGATGGCGGGGCACAGAACACTGAAGCTTTCTTT.

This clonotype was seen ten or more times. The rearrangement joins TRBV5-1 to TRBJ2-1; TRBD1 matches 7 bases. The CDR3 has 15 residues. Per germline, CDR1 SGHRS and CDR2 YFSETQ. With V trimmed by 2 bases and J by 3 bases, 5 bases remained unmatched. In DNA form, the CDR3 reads TGCGCCAGCAGCTTACGGACAGGTAACTACAATGAGCAGTTCTTC. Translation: CASSLRTGNYNEQFF.

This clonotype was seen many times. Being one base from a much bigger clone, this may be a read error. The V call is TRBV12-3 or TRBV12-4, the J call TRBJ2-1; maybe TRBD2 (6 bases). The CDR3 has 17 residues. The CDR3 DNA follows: TGTGCCAGCCGGCCGGGGGTGCCCTTTAGCTCCCACAATGAGCAGTTCTTC. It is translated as CASRPGVPFSSHNEQFF.

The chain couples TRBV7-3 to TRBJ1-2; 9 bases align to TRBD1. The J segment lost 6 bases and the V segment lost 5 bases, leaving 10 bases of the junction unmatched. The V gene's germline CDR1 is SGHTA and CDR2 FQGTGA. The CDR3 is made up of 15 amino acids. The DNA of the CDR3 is TGTGCCAGCAGCCACCAAACCGGGACAGGGAATGGCTACACCTTC. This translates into CASSHQTGTGNGYTF.

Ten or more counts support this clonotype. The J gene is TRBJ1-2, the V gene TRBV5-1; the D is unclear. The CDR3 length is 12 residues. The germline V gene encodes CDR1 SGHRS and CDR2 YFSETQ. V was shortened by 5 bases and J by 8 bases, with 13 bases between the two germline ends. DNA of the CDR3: TGCGCCAGCAGTTGGGATACGATCGGCTACACCTTC. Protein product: CASSWDTIGYTF.

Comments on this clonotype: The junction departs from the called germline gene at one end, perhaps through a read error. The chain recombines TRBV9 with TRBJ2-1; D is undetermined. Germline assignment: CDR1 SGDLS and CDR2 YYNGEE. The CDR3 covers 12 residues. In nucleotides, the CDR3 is TGCGCCAGCAGCTTGCTGAACAATGAGCAGTTCTTC. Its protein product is CASSLLNNEQFF.

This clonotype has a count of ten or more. CDR3 region: CASSLSARRNMNTEAFF. The CDR3 DNA reads as TGTGCCAGCAGTTTATCCGCCAGGCGTAACATGAACACTGAAGCTTTCTTT. The chain links TRBV27 to TRBJ1-1; D uncertain. V was pared by 0 bases and J by 0 bases, with 14 bases between. The germline V gene has CDR1 MNHEY and CDR2 SMNVEV (reference sequence). The CDR3 contains 17 residues.

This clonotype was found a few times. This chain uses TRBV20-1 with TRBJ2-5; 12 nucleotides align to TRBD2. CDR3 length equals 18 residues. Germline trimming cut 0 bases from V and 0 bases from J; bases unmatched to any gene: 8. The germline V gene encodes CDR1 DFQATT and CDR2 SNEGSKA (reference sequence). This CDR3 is CSARDWASGRGYQETQYF. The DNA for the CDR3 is TGCAGTGCTAGAGATTGGGCTAGCGGGAGGGGGTACCAAGAGACCCAGTACTTC.

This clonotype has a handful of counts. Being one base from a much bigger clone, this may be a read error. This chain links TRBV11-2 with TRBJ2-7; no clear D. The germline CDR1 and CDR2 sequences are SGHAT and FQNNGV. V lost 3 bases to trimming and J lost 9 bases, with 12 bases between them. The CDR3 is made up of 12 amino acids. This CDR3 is CASSLTWVGQYF. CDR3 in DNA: TGTGCCAGCAGCTTGACTTGGGTCGGGCAGTACTTC. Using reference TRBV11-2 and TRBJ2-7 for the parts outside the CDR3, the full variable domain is EAGVAQSPRYKIIEKRQSVAFWCNPISGHATLYWYQQILGQGPKLLIQFQNNGVVDDSQLPKDRFSAERLKGVDSTLKIQPAKLEDSAVYLCASSLTWVGQYFGPGTRLTVT.

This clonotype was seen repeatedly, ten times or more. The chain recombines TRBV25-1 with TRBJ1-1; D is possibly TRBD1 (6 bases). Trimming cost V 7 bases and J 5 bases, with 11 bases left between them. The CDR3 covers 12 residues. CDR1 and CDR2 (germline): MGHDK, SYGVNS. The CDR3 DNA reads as TGTGCCAGCAACAGGGAAGGGACTGAAGCTTTCTTT. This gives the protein CASNREGTEAFF. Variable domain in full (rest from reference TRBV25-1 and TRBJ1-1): EADIYQTPRYLVIGTGKKITLECSQTMGHDKMYWYQQDPGMELHLIHYSYGVNSTEKGDLSSESTVSRIRTEHFPLTLESARPSHTSQYLCASNREGTEAFFGQGTRLTVV.

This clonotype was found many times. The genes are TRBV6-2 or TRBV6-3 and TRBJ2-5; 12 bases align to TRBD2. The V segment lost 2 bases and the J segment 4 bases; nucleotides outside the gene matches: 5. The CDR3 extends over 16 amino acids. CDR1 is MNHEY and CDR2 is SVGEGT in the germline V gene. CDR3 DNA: TGTGCCAGCAGTTACCTGGGACTAGCGGGTAGAGAGACCCAGTACTTC. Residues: CASSYLGLAGRETQYF.

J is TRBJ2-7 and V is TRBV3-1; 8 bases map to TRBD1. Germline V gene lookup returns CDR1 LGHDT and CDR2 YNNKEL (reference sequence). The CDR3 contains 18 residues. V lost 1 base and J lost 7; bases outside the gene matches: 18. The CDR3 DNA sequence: TGTGCCAGCAGCCAAGCTTCCCTATTCCGACAGGGGAGGTTAGAGCAGTACTTC. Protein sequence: CASSQASLFRQGRLEQYF.

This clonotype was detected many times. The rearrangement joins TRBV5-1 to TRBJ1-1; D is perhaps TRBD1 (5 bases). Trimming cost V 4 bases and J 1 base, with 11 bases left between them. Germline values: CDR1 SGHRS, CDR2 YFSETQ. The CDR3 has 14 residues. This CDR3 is CASSVGRRNTEAFF. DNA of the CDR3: TGCGCCAGCAGCGTGGGACGGAGGAACACTGAAGCTTTCTTT.

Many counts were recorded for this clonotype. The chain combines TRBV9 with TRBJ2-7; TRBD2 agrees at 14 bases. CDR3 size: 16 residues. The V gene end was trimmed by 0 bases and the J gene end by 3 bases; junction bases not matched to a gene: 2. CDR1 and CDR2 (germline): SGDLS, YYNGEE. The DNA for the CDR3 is TGTGCCAGCAGCGTAGGAGGGACTAGCGGGAGCTACGAGCAGTACTTC. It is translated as CASSVGGTSGSYEQYF.

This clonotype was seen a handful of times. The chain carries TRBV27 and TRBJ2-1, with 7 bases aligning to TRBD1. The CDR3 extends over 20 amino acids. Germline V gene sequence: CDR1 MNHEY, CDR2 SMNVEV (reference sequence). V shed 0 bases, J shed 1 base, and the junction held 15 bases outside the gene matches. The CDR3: CASSLSAVGPQGSSYNEQFF. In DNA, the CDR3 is TGTGCCAGCAGTTTATCGGCAGTTGGCCCACAGGGGAGTTCCTACAATGAGCAGTTCTTC.

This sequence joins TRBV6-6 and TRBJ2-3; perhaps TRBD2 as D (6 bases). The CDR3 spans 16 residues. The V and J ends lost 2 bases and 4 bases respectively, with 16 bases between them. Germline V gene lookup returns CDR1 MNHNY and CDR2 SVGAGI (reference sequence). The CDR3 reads CASSYRGTGGADTQYF. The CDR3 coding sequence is TGTGCCAGCAGTTACCGGGGCACAGGAGGGGCAGATACGCAGTATTTT.